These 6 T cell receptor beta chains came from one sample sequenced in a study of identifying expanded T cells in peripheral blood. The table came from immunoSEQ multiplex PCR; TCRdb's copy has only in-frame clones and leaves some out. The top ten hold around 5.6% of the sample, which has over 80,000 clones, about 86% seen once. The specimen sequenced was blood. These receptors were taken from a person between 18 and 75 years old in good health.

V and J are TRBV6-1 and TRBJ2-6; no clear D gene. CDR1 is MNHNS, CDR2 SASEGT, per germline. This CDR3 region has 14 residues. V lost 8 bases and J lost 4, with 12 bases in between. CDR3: CASLSYRGANVLTF. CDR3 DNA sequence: TGTGCCAGCCTAAGCTATAGGGGGGCCAACGTCCTGACTTTC.

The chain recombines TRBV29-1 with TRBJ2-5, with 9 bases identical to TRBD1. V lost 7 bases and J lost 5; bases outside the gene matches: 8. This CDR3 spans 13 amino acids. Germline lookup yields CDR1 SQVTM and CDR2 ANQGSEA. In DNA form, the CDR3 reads TGCAGCGGCTTACAGGGGGCGGGGGAGACCCAGTACTTC. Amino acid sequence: CSGLQGAGETQYF. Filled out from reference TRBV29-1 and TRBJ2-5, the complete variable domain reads SAVISQKPSRDICQRGTSLTIQCQVDSQVTMMFWYRQQPGQSLTLIATANQGSEATYESGFVIDKFPISRPNLTFSTLTVSNMSPEDSSIYLCSGLQGAGETQYFGPGTRLLVL.

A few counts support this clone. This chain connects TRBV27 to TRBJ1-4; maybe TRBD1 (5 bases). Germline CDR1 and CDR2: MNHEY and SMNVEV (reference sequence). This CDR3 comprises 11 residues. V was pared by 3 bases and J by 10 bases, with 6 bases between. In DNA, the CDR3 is TGTGCCAGCAGTTTCGGGGGAAAACTGTTTTTT. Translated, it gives CASSFGGKLFF.

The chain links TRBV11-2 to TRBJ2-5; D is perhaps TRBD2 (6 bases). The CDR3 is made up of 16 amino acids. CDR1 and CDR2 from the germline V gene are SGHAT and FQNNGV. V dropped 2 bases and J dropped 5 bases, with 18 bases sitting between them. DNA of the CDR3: TGTGCCAGCAGCTTAAGGGGAAGGGAGGTATCGGAGACCCAGTACTTC. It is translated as CASSLRGREVSETQYF.

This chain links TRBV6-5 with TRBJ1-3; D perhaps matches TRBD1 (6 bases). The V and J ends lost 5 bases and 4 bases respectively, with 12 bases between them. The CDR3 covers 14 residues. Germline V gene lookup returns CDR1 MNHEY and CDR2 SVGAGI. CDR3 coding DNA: TGTGCCAGCAGTCCCAGGGGTTACGGAAACACCATATATTTT. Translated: CASSPRGYGNTIYF.

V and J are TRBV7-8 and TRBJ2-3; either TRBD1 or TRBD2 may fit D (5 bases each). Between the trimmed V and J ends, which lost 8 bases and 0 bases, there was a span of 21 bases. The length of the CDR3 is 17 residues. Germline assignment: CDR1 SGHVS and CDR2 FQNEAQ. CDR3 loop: CASAQTRGYSSTDTQYF. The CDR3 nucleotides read TGTGCCAGCGCCCAAACGAGGGGTTACTCTAGCACAGATACGCAGTATTTT. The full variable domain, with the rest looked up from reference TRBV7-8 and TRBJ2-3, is GAGVSQSPRYKVAKRGQDVALRCDPISGHVSLFWYQQALGQGPEFLTYFQNEAQLDKSGLPSDRFFAERPEGSVSTLKIQRTQQEDSAVYLCASAQTRGYSSTDTQYFGPGTRLTVL.